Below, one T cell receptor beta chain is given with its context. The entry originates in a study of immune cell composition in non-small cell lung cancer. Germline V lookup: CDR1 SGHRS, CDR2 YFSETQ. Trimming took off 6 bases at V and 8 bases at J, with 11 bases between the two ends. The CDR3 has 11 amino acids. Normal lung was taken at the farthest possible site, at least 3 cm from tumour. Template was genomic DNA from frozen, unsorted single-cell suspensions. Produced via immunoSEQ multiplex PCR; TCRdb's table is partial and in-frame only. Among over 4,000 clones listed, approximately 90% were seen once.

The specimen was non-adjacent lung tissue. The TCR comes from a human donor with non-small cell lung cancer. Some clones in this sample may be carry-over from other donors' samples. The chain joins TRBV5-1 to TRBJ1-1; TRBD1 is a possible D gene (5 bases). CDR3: CASTEGLEAFF. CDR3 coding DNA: TGCGCCAGCACGGAGGGACTCGAAGCTTTCTTT.